This T cell receptor beta chain was sequenced during a study of early T cells in non-severe SARS-CoV-2 infection. Study-wide background: Sequencing targeted bulk RNA from unsorted whole blood, leaving chains unpaired. Study results and caveats: Comparison of clonotypes with VDJdb favored anti-spike CD8 responses while missing private and CD4 specificities.

Unmatched junction bases numbered 16, after V lost 5 bases and J lost 0 bases. CDR3 length equals 19 residues. Germline-derived CDR1 and CDR2 are DFQATT and SNEGSKA (reference sequence). Unique molecular identifiers were attached to individual cDNA molecules. MiXCR was run by TCRdb on the 5' RACE reads, yielding one entry per CDR3 protein. The sample yields tens of thousands of distinct CDR3 sequences, about 5.7% seen once. This clonotype came up a few times. Its antigen is as yet unknown. The J gene is TRBJ2-1, the V gene TRBV20-1; the match to TRBD2 covers 10 bases. The sequencing sample was made of whole blood. The TCR sequence derives from an adult who was a healthcare worker with PCR-confirmed SARS-CoV-2 infection or an uninfected control (not recorded which). The CDR3 nucleotides are TGCAGTGCTCCCCGCCATACTAGCGGGGCCATTAGCTCCTACAATGAGCAGTTCTTC. Encoded protein: CSAPRHTSGAISSYNEQFF.